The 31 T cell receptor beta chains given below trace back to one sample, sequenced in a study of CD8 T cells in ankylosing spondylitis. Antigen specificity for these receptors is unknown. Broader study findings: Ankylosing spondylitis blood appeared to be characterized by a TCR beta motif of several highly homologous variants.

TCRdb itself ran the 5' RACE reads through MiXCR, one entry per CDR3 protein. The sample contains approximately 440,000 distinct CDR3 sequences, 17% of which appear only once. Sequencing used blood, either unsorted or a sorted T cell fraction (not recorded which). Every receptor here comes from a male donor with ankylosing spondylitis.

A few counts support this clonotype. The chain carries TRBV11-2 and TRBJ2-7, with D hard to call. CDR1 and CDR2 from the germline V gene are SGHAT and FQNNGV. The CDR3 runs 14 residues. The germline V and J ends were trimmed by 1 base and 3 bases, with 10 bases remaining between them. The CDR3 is CASSLVPSNYEQYF. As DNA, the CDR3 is TGTGCCAGCAGCTTAGTGCCCTCTAACTACGAGCAGTACTTC.

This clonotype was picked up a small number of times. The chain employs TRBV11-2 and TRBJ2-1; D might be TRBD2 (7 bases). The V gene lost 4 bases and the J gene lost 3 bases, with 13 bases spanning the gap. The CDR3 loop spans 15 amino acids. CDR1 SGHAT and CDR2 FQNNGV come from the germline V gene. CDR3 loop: CASSSGGGVYNEQFF. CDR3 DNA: TGTGCCAGCAGCTCGGGGGGCGGGGTCTACAATGAGCAGTTCTTC.

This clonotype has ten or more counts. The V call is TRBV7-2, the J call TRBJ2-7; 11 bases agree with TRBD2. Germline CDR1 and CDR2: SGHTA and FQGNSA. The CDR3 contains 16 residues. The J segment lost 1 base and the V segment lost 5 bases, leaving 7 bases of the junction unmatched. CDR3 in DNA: TGTGCCAGCAGCCCCGGGACTAGCGGTCCGTCCTACGAGCAGTACTTC. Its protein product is CASSPGTSGPSYEQYF.

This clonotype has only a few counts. The CDR3 DNA reads as TGTGCCAGCAGCTTAGGCTCCGGGCTCCTCCAAGAGACCCAGTACTTC. Translated: CASSLGSGLLQETQYF. The V call is TRBV7-2, the J call TRBJ2-5; D ambiguous. The V end lost 1 base, the J end lost 1 base, and 13 bases lay between the germline ends. Germline CDR1 SGHTA, CDR2 FQGNSA. The CDR3 is made up of 16 amino acids.

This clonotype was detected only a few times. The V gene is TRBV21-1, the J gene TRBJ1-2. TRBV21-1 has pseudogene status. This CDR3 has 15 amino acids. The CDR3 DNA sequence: TGTGCCAGCAGCGAGACTGCCTTCGTTAACTATGGCTACACCTTC. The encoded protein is CASSETAFVNYGYTF.

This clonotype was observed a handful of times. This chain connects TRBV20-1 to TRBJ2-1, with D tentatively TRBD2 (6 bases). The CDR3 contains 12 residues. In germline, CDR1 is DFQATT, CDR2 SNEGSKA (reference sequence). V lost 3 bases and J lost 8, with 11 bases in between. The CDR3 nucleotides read TGCAGTGCTAGTCGGGGGTTGGATGAGCAGTTCTTC. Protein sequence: CSASRGLDEQFF.

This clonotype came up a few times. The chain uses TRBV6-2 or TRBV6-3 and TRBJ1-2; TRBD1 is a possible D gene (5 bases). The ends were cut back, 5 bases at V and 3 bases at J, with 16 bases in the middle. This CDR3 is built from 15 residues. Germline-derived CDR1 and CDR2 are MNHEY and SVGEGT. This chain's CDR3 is CASSTGPRDYYGYTF. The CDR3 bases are TGTGCCAGCAGTACAGGACCGAGGGACTACTATGGCTACACCTTC.

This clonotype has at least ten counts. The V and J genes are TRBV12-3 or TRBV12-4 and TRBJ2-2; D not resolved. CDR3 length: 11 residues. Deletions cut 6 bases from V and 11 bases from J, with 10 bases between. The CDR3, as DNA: TGTGCCAGCAGCCCCATGCGTGAGCTGTTTTTT. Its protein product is CASSPMRELFF.

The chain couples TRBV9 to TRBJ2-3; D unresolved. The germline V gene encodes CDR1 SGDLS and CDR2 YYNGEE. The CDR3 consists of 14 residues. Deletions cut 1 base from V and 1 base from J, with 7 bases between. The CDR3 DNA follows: TGTGCCAGCAGCGTATTCGACCGCACAGATACGCAGTATTTT. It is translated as CASSVFDRTDTQYF.

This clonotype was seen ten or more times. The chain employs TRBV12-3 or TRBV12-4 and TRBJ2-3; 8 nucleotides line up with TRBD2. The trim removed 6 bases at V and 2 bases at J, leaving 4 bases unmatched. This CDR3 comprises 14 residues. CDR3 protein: CASSPGGVTDTQYF. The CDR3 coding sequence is TGTGCCAGCAGCCCCGGGGGGGTCACAGATACGCAGTATTTT.

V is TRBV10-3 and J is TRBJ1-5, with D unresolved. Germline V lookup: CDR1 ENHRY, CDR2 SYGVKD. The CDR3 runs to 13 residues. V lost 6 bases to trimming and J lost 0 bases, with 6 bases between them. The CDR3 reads CAIRGDSNQPQHF. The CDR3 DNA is TGTGCCATCAGGGGAGATAGCAATCAGCCCCAGCATTTT.

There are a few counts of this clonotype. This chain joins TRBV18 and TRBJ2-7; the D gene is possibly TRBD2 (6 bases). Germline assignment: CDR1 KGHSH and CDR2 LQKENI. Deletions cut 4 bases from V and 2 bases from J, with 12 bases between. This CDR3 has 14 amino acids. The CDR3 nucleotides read TGTGCCAGCTCACGCGGGGTCCTTACCTACGAGCAGTACTTC. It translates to CASSRGVLTYEQYF.

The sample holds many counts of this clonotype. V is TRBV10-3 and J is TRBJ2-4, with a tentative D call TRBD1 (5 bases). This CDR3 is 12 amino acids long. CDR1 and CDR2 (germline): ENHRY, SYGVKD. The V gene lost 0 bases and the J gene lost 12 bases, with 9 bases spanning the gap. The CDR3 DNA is TGTGCCATCAGTGAGTCAGGACAATCTCAGTACTTC. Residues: CAISESGQSQYF.

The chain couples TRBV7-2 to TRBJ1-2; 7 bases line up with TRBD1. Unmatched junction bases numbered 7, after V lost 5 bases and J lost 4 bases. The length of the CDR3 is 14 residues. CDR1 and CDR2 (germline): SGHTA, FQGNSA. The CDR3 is CASSPGTEGYGYTF. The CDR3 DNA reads TGTGCCAGCAGCCCAGGGACAGAAGGCTATGGCTACACCTTC.

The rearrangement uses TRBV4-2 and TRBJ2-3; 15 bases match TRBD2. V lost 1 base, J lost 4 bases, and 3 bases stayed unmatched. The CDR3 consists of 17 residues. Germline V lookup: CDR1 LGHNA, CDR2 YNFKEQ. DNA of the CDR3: TGTGCCAGCAGCCAAGGGACTAGCGGGGGGGTCGCAGATACGCAGTATTTT. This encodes CASSQGTSGGVADTQYF.

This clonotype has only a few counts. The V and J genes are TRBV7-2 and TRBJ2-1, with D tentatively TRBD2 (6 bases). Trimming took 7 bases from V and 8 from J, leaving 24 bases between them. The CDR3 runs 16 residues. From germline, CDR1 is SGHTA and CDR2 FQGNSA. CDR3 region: CASNKGGGMGWDEQFF. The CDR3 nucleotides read TGTGCCAGCAATAAGGGTGGCGGGATGGGGTGGGATGAGCAGTTCTTC.

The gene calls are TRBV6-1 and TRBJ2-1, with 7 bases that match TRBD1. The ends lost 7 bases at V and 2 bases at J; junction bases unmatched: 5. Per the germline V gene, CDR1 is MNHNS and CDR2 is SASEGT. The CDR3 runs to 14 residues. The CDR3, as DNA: TGTGCCAGCAAGACAGGGTTTCCCTACAATGAGCAGTTCTTC. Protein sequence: CASKTGFPYNEQFF.

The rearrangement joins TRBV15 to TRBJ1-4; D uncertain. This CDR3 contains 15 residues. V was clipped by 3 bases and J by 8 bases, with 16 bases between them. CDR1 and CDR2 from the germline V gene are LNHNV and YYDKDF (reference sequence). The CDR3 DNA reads TGTGCCACCAGCAGTGAGGCGGGCTTTGGAGAAAAACTGTTTTTT. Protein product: CATSSEAGFGEKLFF.

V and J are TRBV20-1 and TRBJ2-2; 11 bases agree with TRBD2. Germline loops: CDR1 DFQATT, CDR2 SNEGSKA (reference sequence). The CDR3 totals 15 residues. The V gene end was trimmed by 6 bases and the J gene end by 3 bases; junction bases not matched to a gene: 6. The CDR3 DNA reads TGCAGTGCCAGACTAGCGGGGAGGGACACCGGGGAGCTGTTTTTT. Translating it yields CSARLAGRDTGELFF.

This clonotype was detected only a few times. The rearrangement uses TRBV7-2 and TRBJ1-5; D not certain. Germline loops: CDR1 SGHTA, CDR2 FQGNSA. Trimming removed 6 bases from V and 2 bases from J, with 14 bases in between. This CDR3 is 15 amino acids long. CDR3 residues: CASRDPGRGNQPQHF. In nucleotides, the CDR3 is TGTGCCAGCAGGGACCCCGGAAGGGGCAATCAGCCCCAGCATTTT.

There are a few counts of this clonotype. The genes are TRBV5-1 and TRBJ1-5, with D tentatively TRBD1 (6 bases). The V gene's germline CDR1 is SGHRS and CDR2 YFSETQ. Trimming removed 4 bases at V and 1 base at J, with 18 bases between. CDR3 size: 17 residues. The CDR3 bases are TGCGCCAGCAGCCCGGGAGGGGGGATATCAAGCAATCAGCCCCAGCATTTT. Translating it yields CASSPGGGISSNQPQHF.

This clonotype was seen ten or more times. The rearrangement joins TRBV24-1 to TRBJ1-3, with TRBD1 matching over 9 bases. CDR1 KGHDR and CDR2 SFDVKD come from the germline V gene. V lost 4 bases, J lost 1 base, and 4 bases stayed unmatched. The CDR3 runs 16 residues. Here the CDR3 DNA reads TGTGCCACCAGTGAGGGACAGGGAGTTTCTGGAAACACCATATATTTT. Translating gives CATSEGQGVSGNTIYF.

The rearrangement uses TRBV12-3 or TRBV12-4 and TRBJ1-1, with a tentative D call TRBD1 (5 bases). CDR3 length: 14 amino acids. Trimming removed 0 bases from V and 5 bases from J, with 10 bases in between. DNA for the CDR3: TGTGCCAGCAGTTTAGCGCTGGAGGGGACTGAAGCTTTCTTT. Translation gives CASSLALEGTEAFF.

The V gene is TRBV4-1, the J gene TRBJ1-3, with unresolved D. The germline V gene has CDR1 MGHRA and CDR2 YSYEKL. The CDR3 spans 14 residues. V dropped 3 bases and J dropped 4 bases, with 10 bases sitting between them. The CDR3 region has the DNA TGCGCCAGCAGCCAGATCATTCGGGGAAACACCATATATTTT. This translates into CASSQIIRGNTIYF.

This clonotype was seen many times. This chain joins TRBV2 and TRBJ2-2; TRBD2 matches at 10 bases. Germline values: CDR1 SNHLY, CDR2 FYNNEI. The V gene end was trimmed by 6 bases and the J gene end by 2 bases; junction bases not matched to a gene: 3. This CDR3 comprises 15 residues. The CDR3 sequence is CASSVLAGNTGELFF. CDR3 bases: TGTGCCAGCAGCGTACTAGCGGGAAACACCGGGGAGCTGTTTTTT. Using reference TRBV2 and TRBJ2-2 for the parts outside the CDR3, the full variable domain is EPEVTQTPSHQVTQMGQEVILRCVPISNHLYFYWYRQILGQKVEFLVSFYNNEISEKSEIFDDQFSVERPDGSNFTLKIRSTKLEDSAMYFCASSVLAGNTGELFFGEGSRLTVL.

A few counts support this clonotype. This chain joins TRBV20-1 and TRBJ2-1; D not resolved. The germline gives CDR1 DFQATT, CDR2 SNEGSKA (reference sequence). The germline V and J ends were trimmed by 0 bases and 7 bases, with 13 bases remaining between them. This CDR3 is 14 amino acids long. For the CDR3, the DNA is TGCAGTGCTAGAGAGGGCGGATGGCTTAATGAGCAGTTCTTC. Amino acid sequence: CSAREGGWLNEQFF.

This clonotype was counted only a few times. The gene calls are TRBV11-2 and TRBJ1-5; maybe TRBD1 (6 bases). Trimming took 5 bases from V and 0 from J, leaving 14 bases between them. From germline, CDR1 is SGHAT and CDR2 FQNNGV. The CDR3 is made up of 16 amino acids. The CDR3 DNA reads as TGTGCCAGCAGCGTGGACAGTGTTAATAGCAATCAGCCCCAGCATTTT. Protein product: CASSVDSVNSNQPQHF.

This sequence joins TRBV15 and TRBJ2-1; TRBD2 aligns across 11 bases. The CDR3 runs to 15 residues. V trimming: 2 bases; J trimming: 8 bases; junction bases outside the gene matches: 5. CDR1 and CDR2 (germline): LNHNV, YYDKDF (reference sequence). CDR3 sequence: CATSRLSGGADEQFF. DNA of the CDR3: TGTGCCACCAGCAGACTTAGCGGGGGGGCGGATGAGCAGTTCTTC. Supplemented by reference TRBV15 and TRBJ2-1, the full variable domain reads DAMVIQNPRYQVTQFGKPVTLSCSQTLNHNVMYWYQQKSSQAPKLLFHYYDKDFNNEADTPDNFQSRRPNTSFCFLDIRSPGLGDTAMYLCATSRLSGGADEQFFGPGTRLTVL.

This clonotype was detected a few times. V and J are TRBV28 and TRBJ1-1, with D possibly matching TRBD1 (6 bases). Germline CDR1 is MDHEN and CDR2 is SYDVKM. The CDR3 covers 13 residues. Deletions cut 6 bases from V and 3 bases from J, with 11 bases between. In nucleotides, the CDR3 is TGTGCCAGCAGGGGGGCGTTGTACACTGAAGCTTTCTTT. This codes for CASRGALYTEAFF. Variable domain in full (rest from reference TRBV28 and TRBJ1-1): DVKVTQSSRYLVKRTGEKVFLECVQDMDHENMFWYRQDPGLGLRLIYFSYDVKMKEKGDIPEGYSVSREKKERFSLILESASTNQTSMYLCASRGALYTEAFFGQGTRLTVV.

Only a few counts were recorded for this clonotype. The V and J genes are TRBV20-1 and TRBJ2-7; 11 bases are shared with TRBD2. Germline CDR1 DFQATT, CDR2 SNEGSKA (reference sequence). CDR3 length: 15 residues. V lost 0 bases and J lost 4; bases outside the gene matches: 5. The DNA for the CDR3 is TGCAGTGCTAGAGAGTCTAGCGGGAGGAAATACGAGCAGTACTTC. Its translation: CSARESSGRKYEQYF.

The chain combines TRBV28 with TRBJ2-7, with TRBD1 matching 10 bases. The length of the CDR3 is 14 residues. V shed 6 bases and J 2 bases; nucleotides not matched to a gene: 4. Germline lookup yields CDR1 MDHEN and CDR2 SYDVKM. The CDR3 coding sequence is TGTGCCAGCAGGCTGGACAGGGGGACCTACGAGCAGTACTTC. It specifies CASRLDRGTYEQYF.